One and the same sample provided the 13 T cell receptor beta chains below, sequenced in a study of T-cell memory formation after mild COVID-19. MiXCR, run by TCRdb on the 5' RACE reads, gives a single entry per CDR3 protein. This sample yields roughly 240,000 distinct CDR3 sequences, of which 16% are seen a single time; 22% belongs to the top ten. Material: PBMCs or a T cell subset sorted from them (not recorded which). These receptors all come from a man aged 18 to 35 who had mild COVID-19 (a few samples of this study predate the infection). Cell type and time point are not known.

The chain has TRBV7-9 and TRBJ2-5; weak D call: TRBD1 (6 bases). Trimming stripped 5 bases from V and 2 bases from J, with 12 bases between. This CDR3 has 14 amino acids. The germline V gene has CDR1 SEHNR and CDR2 FQNEAQ (reference sequence). CDR3 nucleotide sequence: TGTGCCAGCAGCCACGGACAGTATCAAGAGACCCAGTACTTC. It encodes CASSHGQYQETQYF.

This clonotype was detected many times. The CDR3 DNA reads as TGTGCCAGCAGCTTGGAAGTTTATAGCAATCAGCCCCAGCATTTT. Its protein product is CASSLEVYSNQPQHF. This sequence joins TRBV7-2 and TRBJ1-5; D gene unclear. The V and J ends lost 3 bases and 0 bases respectively, with 9 bases between them. The germline CDR1 and CDR2 sequences are SGHTA and FQGNSA. The CDR3 loop spans 15 amino acids.

V usage is TRBV7-8 and J usage is TRBJ1-2; D gene ambiguous. This CDR3 has 13 amino acids. V lost 5 bases and J 6 bases, leaving 13 bases between the germline ends. CDR1 SGHVS and CDR2 FQNEAQ come from the germline V gene. CDR3 nucleotide sequence: TGTGCCAGCAGCCGAGGATATGGGAATGGCTACACCTTC. As protein: CASSRGYGNGYTF.

This clonotype was seen a few times. The chain is built from TRBV5-4 and TRBJ2-2, with D perhaps TRBD2 (5 bases). This CDR3 is 15 amino acids long. Deletions cut 0 bases from V and 3 bases from J, with 9 bases between. Germline assignment: CDR1 SGHNT and CDR2 YYREEE (reference sequence). The CDR3 DNA sequence: TGTGCCAGCAGCTTGGTTGTGGGAGACACCGGGGAGCTGTTTTTT. This encodes CASSLVVGDTGELFF.

The chain recombines TRBV7-3 with TRBJ2-5; D is perhaps TRBD1 or TRBD2 (6 bases each). Trimming removed 5 bases from V and 3 bases from J, with 10 bases in between. The CDR3 consists of 13 residues. Germline-derived CDR1 and CDR2 are SGHTA and FQGTGA. The CDR3 protein is CASSAGQEETQYF. CDR3 coding DNA: TGTGCCAGCAGCGCGGGACAAGAAGAGACCCAGTACTTC.

The rearrangement links TRBV7-8 to TRBJ2-3, with D perhaps matching TRBD2 (6 bases). The CDR3 has 16 residues. V was pared by 1 base and J by 2 bases, with 13 bases between. Germline V CDR1 and CDR2: SGHVS, FQNEAQ. CDR3 sequence (DNA): TGTGCCAGCAGCTTAGAATGGCGGGGTTACACAGATACGCAGTATTTT. Residues: CASSLEWRGYTDTQYF.

The chain joins TRBV7-9 to TRBJ2-7; a weak D match, TRBD2 (6 bases). This CDR3 spans 14 amino acids. Trimming cost V 5 bases and J 2 bases, with 13 bases left between them. Germline V gene data show CDR1 as SEHNR and CDR2 as FQNEAQ (reference sequence). This CDR3 is CASSPRETTYEQYV. The CDR3 nucleotides are TGTGCCAGCAGCCCCCGGGAGACAACCTACGAGCAGTACGTC.

The rearrangement links TRBV10-3 to TRBJ2-1; 9 bases line up with TRBD1. Per germline, CDR1 ENHRY and CDR2 SYGVKD. The V gene end was trimmed by 2 bases and the J gene end by 4 bases; junction bases not matched to a gene: 0. The CDR3 is 14 amino acids. The CDR3 here is CAISEDRGYNEQFF. CDR3 nucleotides: TGTGCCATCAGTGAGGACAGGGGGTACAATGAGCAGTTCTTC.

This clonotype was detected only a few times. This chain uses TRBV5-1 with TRBJ1-2; weak D call: TRBD1 (5 bases). The CDR3 runs 15 residues. Per the germline V gene, CDR1 is SGHRS and CDR2 is YFSETQ. V lost 0 bases to trimming and J lost 8 bases, with 17 bases between them. The CDR3 DNA reads as TGCGCCAGCAGCTTGGGTCAGGGAACCAGGCGGGGCTACACCTTC. The encoded protein is CASSLGQGTRRGYTF.

This clonotype was counted a single time. V usage is TRBV10-3 and J usage is TRBJ1-1, with D possibly matching TRBD1 (5 bases). Germline-derived CDR1 and CDR2 are ENHRY and SYGVKD. The CDR3 is 13 amino acids. V lost 4 bases and J 4 bases, leaving 10 bases between the germline ends. The DNA of the CDR3 is TGTGCCATCAGTGGAGTGGGGGGCACTGAAGCTTTCTTT. Protein: CAISGVGGTEAFF.

This clonotype was seen a handful of times. V usage is TRBV11-1 and J usage is TRBJ2-5; no definite D call. The CDR3 extends over 13 amino acids. Germline V gene lookup returns CDR1 SGHAT and CDR2 FQDESV (reference sequence). V was pared by 2 bases and J by 5 bases, with 9 bases between. CDR3 coding DNA: TGTGCCAGCAGCTTAAGGGCCGGGGAGACCCAGTACTTC. As protein: CASSLRAGETQYF.

This chain connects TRBV5-1 to TRBJ1-1; 9 bases line up with TRBD1. The germline V gene encodes CDR1 SGHRS and CDR2 YFSETQ. The junction had 8 bases not matched to a gene; V was cut back by 0 bases and J by 5 bases. This CDR3 contains 16 residues. The CDR3 protein is CASSLAQGARETEAFF. CDR3 in DNA: TGCGCCAGCAGCTTGGCACAGGGGGCGCGGGAGACTGAAGCTTTCTTT.

This clonotype was found many times. This chain uses TRBV15 with TRBJ2-4; D uncertain. The CDR3 length is 12 residues. Trimming pared 5 bases from V and 8 bases from J, leaving 10 bases between. Germline V lookup: CDR1 LNHNV, CDR2 YYDKDF (reference sequence). CDR3 DNA: TGTGCCACCAGCCCCCCGTATGACATTCAGTACTTC. Protein product: CATSPPYDIQYF.